These T cell receptor beta chains were read from a single sample in a study of pediatric ulcerative colitis. Sequenced by immunoSEQ multiplex PCR; TCRdb stores in-frame clones only, minus some. The sample yields about 40,000 clones, roughly 70% seen once. Sample: gut tissue. The receptors stem from a boy younger than 18 with severe ulcerative colitis. Both conserved end residues are part of each CDR3. The D gene is left open where the match is weak. Expanded clones are given a class, and other clones once, few, many or no size at all.

v_gene: TRBV25-1; d_gene: -; j_gene: TRBJ2-1; abundance: few; CDR3aa: CASSSAGSYNEQFF; CDR3nt: TGTGCCAGCAGCTCGGCGGGGTCCTACAATGAGCAGTTCTTC
v_gene: TRBV6-5; d_gene: -; j_gene: TRBJ1-1; abundance: -; CDR3aa: CASSYAPVNTEAFF; CDR3nt: TGTGCCAGCAGTTACGCCCCGGTGAACACTGAAGCTTTCTTT
v_gene: TRBV5-1; d_gene: -; j_gene: TRBJ2-7; abundance: -; CDR3aa: CASRTSGGVYEQYF; CDR3nt: TGCGCCAGCCGGACTAGTGGGGGCGTCTACGAGCAGTACTTC
v_gene: TRBV4-1; d_gene: TRBD2; j_gene: TRBJ2-3; abundance: few; CDR3aa: CASSRDRYRGGGSSTDTQYF; CDR3nt: TGCGCCAGCAGCCGGGACCGTTATCGGGGGGGTGGTTCCAGCACAGATACGCAGTATTTT
v_gene: TRBV2; d_gene: TRBD1; j_gene: TRBJ1-1; abundance: once; CDR3aa: CASREAPGQGGFRGTEAFF; CDR3nt: TGTGCCAGCAGAGAAGCTCCGGGACAGGGCGGATTTAGGGGCACTGAAGCTTTCTTT
v_gene: TRBV28; d_gene: -; j_gene: TRBJ1-5; abundance: -; CDR3aa: CASSQREINQPQHF; CDR3nt: TGTGCCAGCTCCCAACGAGAGATTAATCAGCCCCAGCATTTT
v_gene: TRBV7-9; d_gene: -; j_gene: TRBJ1-2; abundance: -; CDR3aa: CASSGGLGYTF; CDR3nt: TGTGCCAGCAGTGGGGGACTTGGCTACACCTTC
v_gene: TRBV28; d_gene: -; j_gene: TRBJ1-5; abundance: -; CDR3aa: CASSLPWGYSNQPQHF; CDR3nt: TGTGCCAGCAGTCTCCCCTGGGGATATAGCAATCAGCCCCAGCATTTT
v_gene: TRBV13; d_gene: TRBD2; j_gene: TRBJ2-1; abundance: once; CDR3aa: CASSAPARGLVGGPGYNEQFF; CDR3nt: TGTGCCAGCAGCGCGCCCGCGAGGGGACTAGTGGGGGGGCCCGGATACAATGAGCAGTTCTTC
v_gene: TRBV5-6; d_gene: TRBD1; j_gene: TRBJ1-2; abundance: few; CDR3aa: CASSTGTGDYGYTF; CDR3nt: TGTGCCAGCAGCACCGGGACAGGGGACTATGGCTACACCTTC
v_gene: TRBV19; d_gene: -; j_gene: TRBJ2-2; abundance: -; CDR3aa: CASNYPGQGTLRSGELFF; CDR3nt: TGTGCCAGTAATTACCCGGGACAAGGAACACTAAGGAGCGGGGAGCTGTTTTTT
v_gene: TRBV5-1; d_gene: -; j_gene: TRBJ2-3; abundance: -; CDR3aa: CASSSRPIGGVTDTQYF; CDR3nt: TGCGCCAGCAGCTCCCGTCCAATTGGAGGAGTCACAGATACGCAGTATTTT
v_gene: TRBV5-8; d_gene: TRBD1; j_gene: TRBJ2-6; abundance: -; CDR3aa: CASNADRGTLSGANVLTF; CDR3nt: TGTGCCAGCAACGCGGACAGGGGTACACTCTCTGGGGCCAACGTCCTGACTTTC
v_gene: TRBV2; d_gene: TRBD2; j_gene: TRBJ2-7; abundance: -; CDR3aa: CASSPYGRDEQYF; CDR3nt: TGTGCCAGCAGTCCTTACGGGAGGGACGAGCAGTACTTC
v_gene: TRBV7-9; d_gene: -; j_gene: TRBJ2-7; abundance: -; CDR3aa: CASSTDSFVPYEQYF; CDR3nt: TGTGCTAGCAGCACAGACAGCTTCGTCCCCTACGAGCAGTACTTC
v_gene: TRBV9; d_gene: -; j_gene: TRBJ2-7; abundance: -; CDR3aa: CASSGGGGVRDEQYF; CDR3nt: TGTGCCAGCAGCGGTGGAGGGGGAGTACGGGACGAGCAGTACTTC
v_gene: TRBV5-5; d_gene: TRBD1; j_gene: TRBJ1-2; abundance: -; CDR3aa: CASSLSGTGVYGYTF; CDR3nt: TGTGCCAGCAGCTTATCCGGGACAGGGGTTTATGGCTACACCTTC
v_gene: TRBV30; d_gene: -; j_gene: TRBJ1-5; abundance: few; CDR3aa: CAWSSGYGQPQHF; CDR3nt: TGTGCCTGGAGTTCAGGGTATGGTCAGCCCCAGCATTTT
v_gene: TRBV28; d_gene: -; j_gene: TRBJ1-4; abundance: -; CDR3aa: CASRGTVVYGNEKLFF; CDR3nt: TGTGCCAGCAGGGGGACGGTGGTTTATGGGAATGAAAAACTGTTTTTT
v_gene: TRBV21-1; d_gene: -; j_gene: TRBJ1-4; abundance: -; CDR3aa: CASSNLVGTGAPDEKLFF; CDR3nt: -
v_gene: TRBV5-1; d_gene: -; j_gene: TRBJ1-6; abundance: medium-sized; CDR3aa: CASSLEGNNSPLHF; CDR3nt: TGCGCCAGCAGCTTAGAGGGGAATAATTCACCCCTCCACTTT
v_gene: TRBV9; d_gene: TRBD2; j_gene: TRBJ2-2; abundance: -; CDR3aa: CASSVAIAGRANTGELFF; CDR3nt: TGTGCCAGCAGCGTAGCTATAGCGGGGAGGGCGAACACCGGGGAGCTGTTTTTT
v_gene: TRBV28; d_gene: TRBD1; j_gene: TRBJ1-4; abundance: -; CDR3aa: CAGAPGQGSFGTNEKLFF; CDR3nt: TGTGCCGGCGCTCCGGGACAGGGTAGTTTTGGAACTAATGAAAAACTGTTTTTT
v_gene: TRBV19; d_gene: -; j_gene: TRBJ1-1; abundance: few; CDR3aa: CASSMGRRNTEAFF; CDR3nt: TGTGCCAGTAGTATGGGACGGAGGAACACTGAAGCTTTCTTT
v_gene: TRBV19; d_gene: TRBD2; j_gene: TRBJ2-1; abundance: -; CDR3aa: CASIPGLAGSYEQFF; CDR3nt: TGTGCCAGTATCCCGGGACTAGCGGGATCCTATGAGCAGTTCTTC
v_gene: TRBV9; d_gene: -; j_gene: TRBJ2-3; abundance: -; CDR3aa: CASSAETSGGTTDTQYF; CDR3nt: TGTGCCAGCAGCGCGGAGACTAGTGGGGGAACCACAGATACGCAGTATTTT
v_gene: TRBV11-1; d_gene: TRBD2; j_gene: TRBJ2-7; abundance: once; CDR3aa: CASSLRGSGGGNEQYF; CDR3nt: TGTGCCAGCAGCTTAAGAGGATCCGGCGGGGGTAACGAGCAGTACTTC
v_gene: TRBV16; d_gene: TRBD1; j_gene: TRBJ1-5; abundance: few; CDR3aa: CASSRGQGNGQPQHF; CDR3nt: TGTGCCAGCAGCCGGGGACAGGGGAACGGTCAGCCCCAGCATTTT
v_gene: TRBV27; d_gene: -; j_gene: TRBJ2-1; abundance: -; CDR3aa: CASSFRPANEQFF; CDR3nt: TGTGCCAGCAGTTTTCGACCGGCGAATGAGCAGTTCTTC
v_gene: TRBV7-2; d_gene: -; j_gene: TRBJ1-2; abundance: medium-sized; CDR3aa: CASSFLRALEGYTF; CDR3nt: TGTGCCAGCAGCTTTCTTCGGGCTCTAGAGGGCTACACCTTC
v_gene: TRBV30; d_gene: -; j_gene: TRBJ2-7; abundance: few; CDR3aa: CAFGRNSYEQYF; CDR3nt: TGTGCCTTCGGACGGAACTCCTACGAGCAGTACTTC
v_gene: TRBV6-5; d_gene: TRBD1; j_gene: TRBJ2-7; abundance: -; CDR3aa: CASSGQGVYEQYF; CDR3nt: TGTGCCAGCTCTGGACAGGGGGTATACGAGCAGTACTTC
v_gene: TRBV11-2; d_gene: TRBD2; j_gene: TRBJ2-7; abundance: -; CDR3aa: CASSLDIGGDEQYF; CDR3nt: TGTGCCAGCAGCTTAGATATCGGGGGGGACGAGCAGTACTTC
v_gene: TRBV6-5; d_gene: -; j_gene: TRBJ1-2; abundance: -; CDR3aa: CASRRATSNYGYTF; CDR3nt: TGTGCCAGCAGGAGGGCGACCTCTAACTATGGCTACACCTTC
v_gene: TRBV10-1; d_gene: TRBD1; j_gene: TRBJ1-4; abundance: -; CDR3aa: CASSEARRGRPNEKLFF; CDR3nt: TGCGCCAGCAGTGAGGCTCGAAGGGGGCGGCCTAATGAAAAACTGTTTTTT
v_gene: TRBV5-5; d_gene: -; j_gene: TRBJ2-3; abundance: once; CDR3aa: CASSAEGDTQYF; CDR3nt: TGTGCCAGCAGCGCGGAGGGAGATACGCAGTATTTT
v_gene: TRBV11-2; d_gene: -; j_gene: TRBJ2-5; abundance: -; CDR3aa: CASSRGGALGETQYF; CDR3nt: TGTGCCAGCAGCCGAGGGGGGGCCCTCGGGGAGACCCAGTACTTC
v_gene: TRBV4-2; d_gene: TRBD1; j_gene: TRBJ2-2; abundance: -; CDR3aa: CASSQEQGVNTGELFF; CDR3nt: TGTGCCAGCAGCCAAGAGCAGGGGGTGAACACCGGGGAGCTGTTTTTT
v_gene: TRBV14; d_gene: TRBD1; j_gene: TRBJ2-7; abundance: -; CDR3aa: CASSPRQGAVHEQYF; CDR3nt: TGTGCCAGCAGCCCACGACAGGGGGCGGTCCACGAGCAGTACTTC
v_gene: TRBV28; d_gene: -; j_gene: TRBJ2-3; abundance: -; CDR3aa: CASGQSGTGTDTQYF; CDR3nt: TGTGCCAGCGGTCAAAGTGGAACGGGCACAGATACGCAGTATTTT
v_gene: TRBV5-8; d_gene: -; j_gene: TRBJ2-7; abundance: -; CDR3aa: CASSPRFSYEQYF; CDR3nt: TGTGCCAGCAGCCCACGGTTCTCCTACGAGCAGTACTTC
v_gene: TRBV7-6; d_gene: -; j_gene: TRBJ2-1; abundance: -; CDR3aa: CASSSRDEQFF; CDR3nt: TGTGCCAGCAGCTCGCGGGATGAGCAGTTCTTC
v_gene: TRBV11-2; d_gene: -; j_gene: TRBJ2-1; abundance: -; CDR3aa: CASRGVEQFF; CDR3nt: TGTGCCAGCCGTGGGGTGGAGCAGTTCTTC
v_gene: TRBV9; d_gene: -; j_gene: TRBJ1-2; abundance: few; CDR3aa: CASSKDPGLSYGYTF; CDR3nt: TGTGCCAGCAGCAAAGATCCGGGACTTAGCTATGGCTACACCTTC
v_gene: TRBV11-2; d_gene: -; j_gene: TRBJ1-3; abundance: -; CDR3aa: CASSLGQASSGNTIYF; CDR3nt: TGTGCCAGCAGCTTAGGACAGGCCAGCTCTGGAAACACCATATATTTT
v_gene: TRBV7-6; d_gene: -; j_gene: TRBJ2-3; abundance: few; CDR3aa: CASSDKGESSYRDTQYF; CDR3nt: TGTGCCAGCAGCGACAAAGGTGAATCGTCTTACCGGGATACGCAGTATTTT
v_gene: TRBV5-1; d_gene: -; j_gene: TRBJ2-5; abundance: -; CDR3aa: CASSRESWGKEETQYF; CDR3nt: TGCGCCAGCAGCCGCGAGAGTTGGGGGAAGGAAGAGACCCAGTACTTC
v_gene: TRBV4-2; d_gene: -; j_gene: TRBJ2-1; abundance: -; CDR3aa: CASSQDRAEQFF; CDR3nt: TGTGCCAGCAGCCAAGATCGAGCTGAGCAGTTCTTC
v_gene: TRBV11-2; d_gene: -; j_gene: TRBJ1-1; abundance: few; CDR3aa: CASTSVKGVRNTEAFF; CDR3nt: TGTGCCAGCACGAGCGTCAAGGGGGTTAGGAACACTGAAGCTTTCTTT
v_gene: TRBV4-2; d_gene: -; j_gene: TRBJ2-3; abundance: -; CDR3aa: CASSQEDSVSSTDTQYF; CDR3nt: TGTGCCAGCAGCCAAGAAGATAGCGTCTCTAGCACAGATACGCAGTATTTT